Presented here are 27 T cell receptor beta chains from one specimen sequenced in a study of a mutant IDH1 vaccine in newly diagnosed glioma listed by TCRdb under 2021. What this sample's time point label stands for: baseline, week 1 (first vaccination visit). The meaning of the sample's treatment or condition label: pre-vaccination baseline after standard-of-care therapy. Preparation of the library involved the immunoSEQ multiplex PCR assay. The source is immuneACCESS, and TCRdb retained only in-frame sequences with V and J called. Part of the clones is not carried over; for the studies checked, unresolved V genes explain less than half of this, and the remainder is unexplained. The sample yields about 100,000 clones; around four fifths were counted once. The leading ten clones occupy around 7% of the sample. This material consisted of PBMCs, taken from a glioma patient treated with radiotherapy, temozolomide or both. The receptors derive from a man aged 40-49 years with glioma.

The chain uses TRBV30 and TRBJ2-3, with no clear D. The V gene's germline CDR1 is GTSNPN and CDR2 SVGIG (reference sequence). The V end was cut by 2 bases, the J end by 7 bases, with 10 bases between. The CDR3 sequence is 12 residues long. CDR3 sequence reads: CAWSTAPNTQYF. The CDR3 region has the DNA TGTGCCTGGAGTACTGCGCCCAATACGCAGTATTTT.

CDR3: CASSHPLQLYDEQFF. CDR3 in DNA: TGTGCCAGCAGCCACCCCCTACAGTTGTACGATGAGCAGTTCTTC. The chain joins TRBV7-2 to TRBJ2-1; D not certain. CDR3 size: 15 residues. The V gene's germline CDR1 is SGHTA and CDR2 FQGNSA. Trimming took 5 bases from V and 8 from J, leaving 19 bases between them.

This clone was observed once. This rearrangement joins TRBV4-3 to TRBJ2-1; TRBD2 aligns across 12 bases. Per the germline V gene, CDR1 is LGHNA and CDR2 is YSLEER. The CDR3 runs to 15 residues. The V and J ends lost 3 bases and 10 bases, in that order; junction bases with no gene match: 7. CDR3: CASSHGLAGPGEQFF. The CDR3 DNA follows: TGCGCCAGCAGCCATGGACTAGCGGGGCCCGGGGAGCAGTTCTTC.

The chain is built from TRBV4-2 and TRBJ2-5; D is ambiguous. The CDR3 covers 14 residues. Trimming removed 2 bases at V and 2 bases at J, with 9 bases between. Germline loops: CDR1 LGHNA, CDR2 YNFKEQ. The CDR3 loop reads CASSQTGSQETQYF. CDR3 coding DNA: TGTGCCAGCAGCCAAACGGGTTCACAAGAGACCCAGTACTTC.

The CDR3 bases are TGTGCCAGCTCACGGGACAGGGGGCACAATGAGCAGTTCTTC. Translated: CASSRDRGHNEQFF. The chain couples TRBV18 to TRBJ2-1; 12 nucleotides agree with TRBD1. The V gene's germline CDR1 is KGHSH and CDR2 LQKENI. The J segment lost 5 bases and the V segment lost 4 bases, leaving 0 bases of the junction unmatched. The CDR3 has 14 amino acids.

The chain employs TRBV7-9 and TRBJ1-6, with D hard to call. CDR3 size: 14 residues. The V gene lost 7 bases and the J gene lost 7 bases, with 14 bases spanning the gap. The V gene's germline CDR1 is SEHNR and CDR2 FQNEAQ (reference sequence). The CDR3 coding sequence is TGTGCCAGCACCATGGTCCCCAAGAATTCACCCCTCCACTTT. It specifies CASTMVPKNSPLHF.

This clone came up once. The CDR3 bases are TGTGCCAGCAGCCAACAGACTAATAAAGAGACCCAGTACTTC. This encodes CASSQQTNKETQYF. This rearrangement joins TRBV5-4 to TRBJ2-5; D is perhaps TRBD2 (5 bases). CDR3 length: 14 amino acids. Deletions cut 4 bases from V and 3 bases from J, with 13 bases between. Germline-derived CDR1 and CDR2 are SGHNT and YYREEE (reference sequence). The full variable domain, its missing parts supplied by reference TRBV5-4 and TRBJ2-5, is ETGVTQSPTHLIKTRGQQVTLRCSSQSGHNTVSWYQQALGQGPQFIFQYYREEENGRGNFPPRFSGLQFPNYSSELNVNALELDDSALYLCASSQQTNKETQYFGPGTRLLVL.

This clone was recorded only once. This chain connects TRBV7-3 to TRBJ2-7; 8 positions match TRBD1. The germline V gene has CDR1 SGHTA and CDR2 FQGTGA. The CDR3 spans 17 residues. V lost 2 bases, J lost 0 bases, and 9 bases stayed unmatched. The DNA of the CDR3 is TGTGCCAGCAGCTTAGTCGGACAGGGACCCCACTCCTACGAGCAGTACTTC. Encoded protein: CASSLVGQGPHSYEQYF.

The CDR3 region has the DNA TGTGCCAGCAGCCCCCTCAGTGGGGGAGGGACGAACACTGAAGCTTTCTTT. Translation: CASSPLSGGGTNTEAFF. The gene calls are TRBV7-9 and TRBJ1-1; D might be TRBD1 (5 bases). The CDR3 length is 17 residues. The germline V and J ends were trimmed by 5 bases and 1 base, with 20 bases remaining between them. Looked up from germline, CDR1 is SEHNR and CDR2 is FQNEAQ (reference sequence).

This sequence joins TRBV19 and TRBJ2-7; tentatively, D is TRBD1 (5 bases). The germline V and J ends were trimmed by 3 bases and 5 bases, with 8 bases remaining between them. CDR3 length equals 12 residues. The germline V gene encodes CDR1 LNHDA and CDR2 SQIVND (reference sequence). The CDR3 loop reads CASSMLGDEQYF. In DNA form, the CDR3 reads TGTGCCAGTAGTATGCTAGGGGACGAGCAGTACTTC.

The genes are TRBV18 and TRBJ2-7; D is possibly TRBD1 (6 bases). This CDR3 comprises 13 residues. Trimming stripped 2 bases from V and 1 base from J, with 6 bases between. CDR1 and CDR2 from the germline V gene are KGHSH and LQKENI. CDR3 loop: CASSPTGSYEQYF. DNA of the CDR3: TGTGCCAGCTCACCAACAGGGTCCTACGAGCAGTACTTC. Based on the CDR3 plus reference TRBV18 and TRBJ2-7, the full variable domain is NAGVMQNPRHLVRRRGQEARLRCSPMKGHSHVYWYRQLPEEGLKFMVYLQKENIIDESGMPKERFSAEFPKEGPSILRIQQVVRGDSAAYFCASSPTGSYEQYFGPGTRLTVT.

The V call is TRBV29-1, the J call TRBJ2-7; no definite D call. V dropped 6 bases and J dropped 6 bases, with 15 bases sitting between them. This CDR3 region has 12 residues. Germline CDR1 SQVTM, CDR2 ANQGSEA. CDR3 DNA: TGCAGCGTCGGCCCAGGCTTTGGCGAGCAGTACTTC. It codes for CSVGPGFGEQYF.

The chain joins TRBV25-1 to TRBJ2-7; the D gene could be TRBD1 or TRBD2 (5 bases each). The CDR3 totals 13 residues. The germline CDR1 and CDR2 sequences are MGHDK and SYGVNS. With 5 bases removed from V and 3 bases from J, the gap between germline ends came to 11 bases. CDR3 sequence reads: CASSLGPGYEQYF. CDR3 bases: TGTGCCAGCAGTTTGGGACCAGGCTACGAGCAGTACTTC.

The chain combines TRBV11-3 with TRBJ2-2, with 8 positions matching TRBD1. The V gene end was trimmed by 6 bases and the J gene end by 3 bases; junction bases not matched to a gene: 3. The CDR3 runs to 14 residues. Germline CDR1 is SGHNT and CDR2 is YENEEA. The CDR3 spells CASRGTGDTGELFF. CDR3 sequence (DNA): TGTGCCAGCAGAGGGACAGGAGACACCGGGGAGCTGTTTTTT. The variable domain in full, with the rest retrieved from reference TRBV11-3 and TRBJ2-2, is EAGVVQSPRYKIIEKKQPVAFWCNPISGHNTLYWYLQNLGQGPELLIRYENEEAVDDSQLPKDRFSAERLKGVDSTLKIQPAELGDSAVYLCASRGTGDTGELFFGEGSRLTVL.

The gene calls are TRBV7-6 and TRBJ2-5; D tentatively fits TRBD1 or TRBD2 (5 bases each). This CDR3 contains 16 residues. The V and J ends lost 2 bases and 5 bases respectively, with 18 bases between them. Germline V lookup: CDR1 SGHVS, CDR2 FNYEAQ. The CDR3 spells CASSLWAGQERETQYF. The CDR3 nucleotides read TGTGCCAGCAGCTTATGGGCAGGGCAGGAGCGGGAGACCCAGTACTTC.

This clone was recorded a few times. The chain has TRBV9 and TRBJ2-7; D may match TRBD1 or TRBD2 (5 bases each). Trimming took 0 bases from V and 3 from J, leaving 13 bases between them. The CDR3 consists of 15 residues. CDR1 and CDR2 from the germline V gene are SGDLS and YYNGEE. The CDR3 here is CASSVGSGALYEQYF. In DNA, the CDR3 is TGTGCCAGCAGCGTAGGTTCCGGGGCCCTCTACGAGCAGTACTTC.

The chain uses TRBV6-1 and TRBJ1-6, with D possibly matching TRBD1 (5 bases). This CDR3 comprises 15 residues. CDR1 is MNHNS and CDR2 is SASEGT in the germline V gene. Trimming took off 4 bases at V and 6 bases at J, with 13 bases between the two ends. The CDR3 DNA reads TGTGCCAGCAGTGGTCCCGGGACGGCTAATTCACCCCTCCACTTT. Amino acid sequence: CASSGPGTANSPLHF.

This rearrangement joins TRBV15 to TRBJ1-1; D is uncertain. The CDR3 runs to 15 residues. The germline V and J ends were trimmed by 1 base and 5 bases, with 14 bases remaining between them. Germline V gives CDR1 LNHNV, CDR2 YYDKDF (reference sequence). Here the CDR3 reads CATSRGIGSGTEAFF. The CDR3 DNA reads as TGTGCCACCAGCAGAGGCATAGGGTCGGGGACTGAAGCTTTCTTT.

CDR3 residues: CASSPEGGSYEQYF. DNA of the CDR3: TGCGCCAGCAGCCCGGAAGGGGGCAGCTACGAGCAGTACTTC. The chain employs TRBV5-1 and TRBJ2-7, with 7 bases lining up with TRBD1. The CDR3 has 14 residues. J gave up 3 bases and V 4 bases, and 7 bases lay outside the gene matches. Germline CDR1 SGHRS, CDR2 YFSETQ.

The chain carries TRBV4-3 and TRBJ1-3; D gene unclear. Germline V CDR1 and CDR2: LGHNA, YSLEER. This CDR3 comprises 16 residues. Trimming removed 9 bases from V and 4 bases from J, with 22 bases in between. The CDR3 protein is CASSSGPPLAGNTIYF. The DNA for the CDR3 is TGCGCCAGTTCCTCTGGGCCGCCTCTCGCCGGAAACACCATATATTTT.

The J gene is TRBJ2-7, the V gene TRBV5-3; possibly TRBD2 for D (6 bases). TRBV5-3 is filed as an ORF, its function uncertain. The CDR3 has 18 residues. Trimming took off 2 bases at V and 0 bases at J, with 21 bases between the two ends. The CDR3 nucleotides read TGTGCCAGAAGCTTAAATCCACCAGCGGGCACAAGCTCCTACGAGCAGTACTTC. Translation gives CARSLNPPAGTSSYEQYF.

The chain's CDR3 is CSVEDPGQKGAKNIQYF. DNA of the CDR3: TGCAGCGTTGAAGATCCCGGACAGAAAGGAGCCAAAAACATTCAGTACTTC. V and J are TRBV29-1 and TRBJ2-4; TRBD1 is a possible D gene (6 bases). The CDR3 has 17 amino acids. Germline loops: CDR1 SQVTM, CDR2 ANQGSEA. V was shortened by 0 bases and J by 0 bases, with 15 bases between the two germline ends.

This clone was observed a single time. This chain uses TRBV11-3 with TRBJ2-7; 10 nucleotides agree with TRBD2. The CDR3 totals 15 residues. Trimming cost V 1 base and J 5 bases; bases outside gene matches: 5. Germline V gives CDR1 SGHNT, CDR2 YENEEA. In DNA form, the CDR3 reads TGTGCCAGCAGCTTAGGTGGTCTAGCGGGAGACGAGCAGTACTTC. Its protein product is CASSLGGLAGDEQYF.

The chain is built from TRBV7-6 and TRBJ2-7, with D possibly TRBD2 on 6 matching bases. The germline V gene has CDR1 SGHVS and CDR2 FNYEAQ. The CDR3 is 14 amino acids. V was pared by 2 bases and J by 6 bases, with 14 bases between. CDR3 in DNA: TGTGCCAGCAGCTTACGGGAGAGTTTGGGCGAGCAGTACTTC. It specifies CASSLRESLGEQYF.

The chain combines TRBV2 with TRBJ2-6; D perhaps matches TRBD2 (5 bases). V lost 8 bases to trimming and J lost 0 bases, with 14 bases between them. Germline loops: CDR1 SNHLY, CDR2 FYNNEI. The CDR3 is 16 residues long. The CDR3 DNA is TGTGCCAGCCCCCGGGGTTCGACCTCTGGGGCCAACGTCCTGACTTTC. Protein sequence: CASPRGSTSGANVLTF.

Concerning this clone: The junction shows a germline mismatch at one end, possibly a read error. The chain employs TRBV6-1 and TRBJ1-3, with D tentatively TRBD1 (5 bases). Germline V CDR1 and CDR2: MNHNS, SASEGT. The CDR3 totals 13 residues. Here the CDR3 reads CASSGTGRLRGNF. As DNA, the CDR3 is TGTGCCAGCAGTGGGACGGGACGTCTCCGCGGGAATTTT.

The rearrangement links TRBV11-1 to TRBJ2-2, with TRBD1 as a possible D gene (6 bases). Per germline, CDR1 SGHAT and CDR2 FQDESV (reference sequence). The germline V and J ends were trimmed by 5 bases and 5 bases, with 18 bases remaining between them. This CDR3 is built from 16 residues. The CDR3 spells CASSPAVRQETGELFF. CDR3 coding DNA: TGTGCCAGCAGCCCCGCCGTGAGACAGGAGACCGGGGAGCTGTTTTTT.